This T cell receptor (beta chain) came from a study of post-analysis software for immune sequencing data. Study summary: The disease courses covered relapsing-remitting, secondary progressive and progressive-relapsing multiple sclerosis.

Sequencing libraries made from TCR beta cDNA carried unique molecular identifiers. There were roughly 0.95 to 10 million T cells, and around 500,000 cDNA molecules came from them. TCRdb called the PCR reads again in MiXCR, with one record for every CDR3 protein. This table has approximately 630,000 distinct CDR3 sequences, more than 50% appearing once. In this sample, this clonotype turned up a few times. The antigen remains undetermined. Notes on the study in general: When compared against controls, multiple sclerosis patients showed significantly lower normalized Chao1 diversity. The five TRBV segments detected at higher frequency in patients than in controls included TRBV5-6, TRBV5-1 and TRBV20-1.

The CDR3 covers 11 residues. V was shortened by 4 bases and J by 9 bases, with 7 bases between the two germline ends. Germline values: CDR1 SNHLY, CDR2 FYNNEI. The chain uses TRBV2 and TRBJ2-1, with D perhaps TRBD2 (6 bases). Sequencing was carried out using blood. This sequence originates from a girl aged 2 to 10 with multiple sclerosis. The DNA for the CDR3 is TGTGCCAGCAGTGTCGGGAGTGAGCAGTTCTTC. It translates to CASSVGSEQFF.